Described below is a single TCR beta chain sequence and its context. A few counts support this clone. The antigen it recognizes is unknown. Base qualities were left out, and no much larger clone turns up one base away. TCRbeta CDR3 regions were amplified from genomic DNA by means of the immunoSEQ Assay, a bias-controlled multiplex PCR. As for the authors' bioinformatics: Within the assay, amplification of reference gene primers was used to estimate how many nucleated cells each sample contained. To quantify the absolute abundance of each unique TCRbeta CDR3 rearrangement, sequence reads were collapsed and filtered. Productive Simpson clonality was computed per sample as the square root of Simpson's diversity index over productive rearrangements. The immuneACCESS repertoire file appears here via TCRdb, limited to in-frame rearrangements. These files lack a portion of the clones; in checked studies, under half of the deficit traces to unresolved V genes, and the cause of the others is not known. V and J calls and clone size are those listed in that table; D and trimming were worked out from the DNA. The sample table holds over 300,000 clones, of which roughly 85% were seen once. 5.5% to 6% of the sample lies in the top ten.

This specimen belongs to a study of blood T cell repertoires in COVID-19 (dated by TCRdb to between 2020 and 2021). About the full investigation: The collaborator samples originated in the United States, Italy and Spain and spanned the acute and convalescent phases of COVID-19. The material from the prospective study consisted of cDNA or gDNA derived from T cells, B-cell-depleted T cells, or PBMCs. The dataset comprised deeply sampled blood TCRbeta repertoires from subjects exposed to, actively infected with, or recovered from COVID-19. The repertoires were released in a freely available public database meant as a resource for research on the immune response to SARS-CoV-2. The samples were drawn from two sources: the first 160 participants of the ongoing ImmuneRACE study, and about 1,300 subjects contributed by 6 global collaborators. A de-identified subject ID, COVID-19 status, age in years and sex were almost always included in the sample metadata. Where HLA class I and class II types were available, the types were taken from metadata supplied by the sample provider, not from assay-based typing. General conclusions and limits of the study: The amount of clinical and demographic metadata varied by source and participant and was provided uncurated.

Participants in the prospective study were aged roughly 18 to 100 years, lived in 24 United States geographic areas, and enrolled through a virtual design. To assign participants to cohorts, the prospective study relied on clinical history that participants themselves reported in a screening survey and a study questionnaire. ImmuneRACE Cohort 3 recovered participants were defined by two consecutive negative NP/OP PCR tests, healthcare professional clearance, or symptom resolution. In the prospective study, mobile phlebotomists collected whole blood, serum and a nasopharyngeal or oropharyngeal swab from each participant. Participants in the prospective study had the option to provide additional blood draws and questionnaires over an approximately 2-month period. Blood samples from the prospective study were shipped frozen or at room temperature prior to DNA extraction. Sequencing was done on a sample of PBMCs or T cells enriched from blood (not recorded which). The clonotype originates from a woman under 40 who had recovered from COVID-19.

The DNA reads as follows: TGTGCCAGCAGCTTGGACAGGGTGAGGTCACCCCTCCACTTT. This sequence encodes CASSLDRVRSPLHF. The V and J segments used are TRBV7-9 and TRBJ1-6; 8 central bases correspond to TRBD1. The germline V gene (reference sequence) sets CDR1 to SEHNR and CDR2 to FQNEAQ. The CDR3 holds 14 amino acids from the cysteine to the phenylalanine. Only the CDR3 part of the read is kept: 42 bases, read in frame from the first base. V trim: 3 bases; J trim: 10 bases; unmatched bases: 5. When the CDR3 is completed using the reference TRBV7-9 and TRBJ1-6 genes on either side, the full variable domain is DTGVSQNPRHKITKRGQNVTFRCDPISEHNRLYWYRQTLGQGPEFLTYFQNEAQLEKSRLLSDRFSAERPKGSFSTLEIQRTEQGDSAMYLCASSLDRVRSPLHFGNGTRLTVT.